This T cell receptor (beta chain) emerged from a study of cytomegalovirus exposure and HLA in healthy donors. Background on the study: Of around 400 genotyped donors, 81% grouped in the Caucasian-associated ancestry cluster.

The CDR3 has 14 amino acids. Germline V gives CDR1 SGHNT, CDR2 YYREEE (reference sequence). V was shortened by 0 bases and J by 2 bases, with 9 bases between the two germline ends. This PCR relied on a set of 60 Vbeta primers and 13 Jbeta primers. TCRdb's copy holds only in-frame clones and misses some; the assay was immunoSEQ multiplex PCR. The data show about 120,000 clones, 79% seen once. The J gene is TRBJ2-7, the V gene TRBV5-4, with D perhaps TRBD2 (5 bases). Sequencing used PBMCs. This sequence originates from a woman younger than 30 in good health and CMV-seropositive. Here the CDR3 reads CASSLGERTYEQYF. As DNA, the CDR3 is TGTGCCAGCAGCTTGGGGGAGCGAACCTACGAGCAGTACTTC.